The entry below describes one T cell receptor (beta chain). Clones were sequenced by immunoSEQ multiplex PCR, and TCRdb holds only the in-frame ones, with some missing. In the table there are tens of thousands of clones, approximately 90% of which are singletons. The data originate from a study of blood T cell repertoires in COVID-19. The receptor was derived from a man older than 75 with acute or convalescent COVID-19. The sample was peripheral blood.

The CDR3 is CASNVNGGPQHF. CDR3 bases: TGTGCCAGCAACGTAAACGGCGGGCCCCAGCATTTT. The rearrangement uses TRBV5-6 and TRBJ1-5; no clear D gene. This CDR3 is built from 12 residues. V lost 6 bases and J 9 bases, leaving 13 bases between the germline ends. Germline V gene lookup returns CDR1 SGHDT and CDR2 YYEEEE.